The rows below give T cell receptor beta chains drawn from one sample of a study of molecular identifiers for immune sequencing clone quantification. TCRdb re-derived calls from the PCR reads in MiXCR, one entry per CDR3 protein. The data hold fewer than 350,000 distinct CDR3 sequences, with roughly a quarter observed a single time. Source material: naive CD8+ T cells from blood, with Jurkat cell RNA spiked in. The receptors shown here come from a human donor in good health. Some libraries in this study had Jurkat cell RNA spiked in. The CDR3 runs from the conserved cysteine through the conserved F or W. D genes are given only for firm matches. Expanded clones are given a class, and other clones once, few, many or no size at all.

j_call	clone_size	v_call	d_call	cdr3_nt	cdr3_aa
TRBJ1-1	many	TRBV27	-	TGTGCCAGCAGCTTACGGGGGGGCACTGAAGCTTTCTTT	CASSLRGGTEAFF
TRBJ2-2	-	TRBV7-9	-	TGTGCCGGCAGCCACCCGGACACGAACACCGGGGAGCTGTTTTTT	CAGSHPDTNTGELFF
TRBJ2-1	few	TRBV11-2	TRBD2	TGTGCCAGCAGCTTATCCTGGGACTCTAGCGGGTTCTACAATGAGCAGTTCTTC	CASSLSWDSSGFYNEQFF
TRBJ1-5	many	TRBV2	-	TGTGCCACTTGGGACGGCAATCAGCCCCAGCATTTT	CATWDGNQPQHF
TRBJ2-7	-	TRBV6-2/TRBV6-3	-	TGTGCCAGCGGTCAGGGCCTCTCCTACGAGCAGTACTTC	CASGQGLSYEQYF
TRBJ2-7	many	TRBV5-1	-	TGCGCCAGCAGCCCCACGCCTGTCTCGGCCTACGAGCAGTACTTC	CASSPTPVSAYEQYF
TRBJ2-3	-	TRBV30	TRBD1	TGTGCCTGGAGTGTCGGGACAGGGATTGGAGATACGCAGTATTTT	CAWSVGTGIGDTQYF
TRBJ2-7	few	TRBV28	-	TGTGCCAGCAGTTTTCAGAAGAGCTCCTACGAGCAGTACTTC	CASSFQKSSYEQYF
TRBJ2-3	-	TRBV10-1	-	TGCGCCAGCAGTGATTCGCGGGTCACAGATACGCAGTATTTT	CASSDSRVTDTQYF
TRBJ2-3	-	TRBV5-1	TRBD1	TGCTCCAGCAGCACCGGGACAGGGGTCGATACGCAGTATTTT	CSSSTGTGVDTQYF
TRBJ1-5	many	TRBV12-3/TRBV12-4	-	TGTGCCAGCAGTTTAATGGGGCCGGGCAATCAGCCCCAGCATTTT	CASSLMGPGNQPQHF
TRBJ2-7	many	TRBV2	-	TGTGCCAGCAGCCTCCGGGACGGAAGTGGCTGGGGGCAGTACTTC	CASSLRDGSGWGQYF
TRBJ2-7	few	TRBV20-1	-	TGCAGTGCTAGGTCTACCGCGGGGAGGGGGGCTGACGAGCAGTACTTC	CSARSTAGRGADEQYF
TRBJ2-5	few	TRBV30	TRBD1	TGTGCCTGGAGTACAGACAGGGGCAGCTTGGAGACCCAGTACTTC	CAWSTDRGSLETQYF
TRBJ1-4	many	TRBV6-5	-	TGTGCCAGCAGTTACTCAGCGACAACTAATGAAAAACTGTTTTTT	CASSYSATTNEKLFF